The 27 T cell receptor beta chains presented below share a single source sample, sequenced in a study of blood T cells in healthy people across ages. Through a sample-barcoded 5' primer and a J-beta primer mix, a second PCR was run for roughly 7 to 11 cycles. Each CDR3 protein is one row after TCRdb ran MiXCR on the 5' RACE reads. The repertoire holds over 1,200,000 distinct CDR3 sequences, around 59% seen once, with 6.5% to 8.5% in the top ten. The sequenced sample was blood. These receptors all come from a man between 18 and 35 years old in good health.

CDR3 in amino acids: CSAKKRDSYEQYF. In nucleotides, the CDR3 is TGCAGTGCTAAAAAACGGGACTCCTACGAGCAGTACTTC. V gene TRBV20-1 combines with J gene TRBJ2-7; D perhaps matches TRBD2 (5 bases). Trimming pared 4 bases from V and 0 bases from J, leaving 10 bases between. The germline V gene encodes CDR1 DFQATT and CDR2 SNEGSKA (reference sequence). This CDR3 has 13 residues.

The V gene is TRBV9, the J gene TRBJ2-5; D is perhaps TRBD2 (6 bases). Deletions cut 3 bases from V and 2 bases from J, with 14 bases between. This CDR3 has 15 amino acids. Per the germline V gene, CDR1 is SGDLS and CDR2 is YYNGEE. For the CDR3, the DNA is TGTGCCAGCAGCGCCCAATCGCGGGGTCAAGAGACCCAGTACTTC. It yields the protein CASSAQSRGQETQYF. The full variable domain, completed using reference TRBV9 and TRBJ2-5, is DSGVTQTPKHLITATGQRVTLRCSPRSGDLSVYWYQQSLDQGLQFLIQYYNGEERAKGNILERFSAQQFPDLHSELNLSSLELGDSALYFCASSAQSRGQETQYFGPGTRLLVL.

The chain is built from TRBV27 and TRBJ1-2, with D hard to call. V gave up 5 bases and J gave up 4 bases, with 11 bases separating them. The CDR3 loop spans 13 amino acids. Germline values: CDR1 MNHEY, CDR2 SMNVEV (reference sequence). The CDR3 sequence: CASSNPPAYGYTF. The CDR3 DNA sequence: TGTGCCAGCAGTAATCCGCCAGCCTATGGCTACACCTTC.

This clonotype was recorded a few times. The chain has TRBV29-1 and TRBJ2-5; TRBD2 agrees at 9 bases. The CDR3 is 13 amino acids. From germline, CDR1 is SQVTM and CDR2 ANQGSEA. V dropped 6 bases and J dropped 2; count of bases not matched to a gene: 4. The CDR3 reads CSVLTSGQETQYF. In nucleotides, the CDR3 is TGCAGCGTCCTGACTAGCGGACAAGAGACCCAGTACTTC.

The V call is TRBV4-2, the J call TRBJ1-2; the D gene is possibly TRBD1 (5 bases). Trimming removed 3 bases from V and 5 bases from J, with 16 bases in between. From germline, CDR1 is LGHNA and CDR2 YNFKEQ. The CDR3 length is 15 residues. The CDR3 region is CASSHGPGKSYGYTF. The DNA of the CDR3 is TGTGCCAGCAGCCATGGGCCAGGGAAGTCATATGGCTACACCTTC.

V usage is TRBV12-3 or TRBV12-4 and J usage is TRBJ2-1; perhaps TRBD2 as D (5 bases). The CDR3 sequence is 17 residues long. Trimming stripped 2 bases from V and 7 bases from J, with 21 bases between. CDR3: CASSLLAREVLLNEQFF. DNA for the CDR3: TGTGCCAGCAGTTTATTAGCGAGAGAGGTGCTCCTTAATGAGCAGTTCTTC.

This chain uses TRBV7-9 with TRBJ2-1; 11 nucleotides align to TRBD1. Germline lookup yields CDR1 SEHNR and CDR2 FQNEAQ (reference sequence). Trimming at V came to 7 bases and at J to 7 bases, leaving 18 bases not matched to a gene. The CDR3 length is 18 residues. CDR3 residues: CASTTSGTGGIFKNEQFF. DNA of the CDR3: TGTGCCAGCACCACATCCGGGACAGGGGGTATCTTTAAGAATGAGCAGTTCTTC.

The chain carries TRBV6-5 and TRBJ2-7; 9 bases fit TRBD1. The CDR3 spans 15 residues. Germline V gives CDR1 MNHEY, CDR2 SVGAGI. V shed 7 bases, J shed 2 bases, and the junction held 9 bases outside the gene matches. The CDR3: CASTSGGQGAYEQYF. The CDR3 DNA is TGTGCCAGCACCTCAGGGGGACAGGGCGCCTACGAGCAGTACTTC.

J is TRBJ1-2 and V is TRBV10-3, with a tentative D call TRBD1 (5 bases). Germline values: CDR1 ENHRY, CDR2 SYGVKD. The CDR3 loop spans 14 amino acids. The V end was cut by 6 bases, the J end by 4 bases, with 15 bases between. The CDR3 region is CAIRTRDSRYGYTF. Written as DNA, the CDR3 is TGTGCCATCAGAACCCGGGACTCACGCTATGGCTACACCTTC.

In its sample, this clonotype was seen a few times. V and J are TRBV29-1 and TRBJ2-5; the D gene is possibly TRBD2 (6 bases). Looked up from germline, CDR1 is SQVTM and CDR2 is ANQGSEA. V shed 6 bases and J shed 11 bases, with 37 bases lying between them. This CDR3 comprises 18 residues. This chain's CDR3 is CSVTRTGHGGPLYNEQYF. The DNA for the CDR3 is TGCAGCGTCACTAGGACTGGGCACGGGGGTCCCCTCTACAATGAGCAGTACTTC.

A single count supports this clonotype. CDR3 sequence (DNA): TGTGCCAGCAGCTTAAGTCGGCCGGGGAGCACAGATACGCAGTATTTT. Translating it yields CASSLSRPGSTDTQYF. The chain links TRBV7-9 to TRBJ2-3; a possible D gene is TRBD2 (5 bases). The V end was cut by 2 bases, the J end by 0 bases, with 12 bases between. CDR3 length equals 16 residues. Germline CDR1 is SEHNR and CDR2 is FQNEAQ (reference sequence).

The rearrangement links TRBV20-1 to TRBJ2-1, with D unresolved. The CDR3 is 14 residues long. Germline V gene lookup returns CDR1 DFQATT and CDR2 SNEGSKA (reference sequence). The germline V and J ends were trimmed by 5 bases and 0 bases, with 11 bases remaining between them. The CDR3 reads CSAPRIPSYNEQFF. CDR3 DNA: TGCAGTGCTCCGAGAATCCCCTCCTACAATGAGCAGTTCTTC.

The genes are TRBV20-1 and TRBJ2-1, with 10 bases fitting TRBD2. The junction had 9 bases not matched to a gene; V was cut back by 0 bases and J by 4 bases. Looked up from germline, CDR1 is DFQATT and CDR2 is SNEGSKA (reference sequence). This CDR3 contains 17 residues. The CDR3 DNA is TGCAGTGCTAGAGATCCCTCGGGGACTAGCGTTTACAATGAGCAGTTCTTC. Its translation is CSARDPSGTSVYNEQFF.

This sequence joins TRBV12-3 or TRBV12-4 and TRBJ2-1; possibly TRBD1 or TRBD2 for D (6 bases each). The J call may be incorrect, as the DNA end agrees better with TRBJ2-7. This CDR3 contains 15 residues. In DNA form, the CDR3 reads TGTGCCAGCAGCCCGGGGGCTGGATCCTACAATGAGCAGTACTTC. Residues: CASSPGAGSYNEQYF.

The rearrangement joins TRBV7-2 to TRBJ2-3; 14 bases agree with TRBD2. Germline-derived CDR1 and CDR2 are SGHTA and FQGNSA. Trimming cost V 5 bases and J 4 bases; bases outside gene matches: 5. The length of the CDR3 is 16 residues. In DNA, the CDR3 is TGTGCCAGCAGCGAGGGACTAGCGGGAGCGGCAGATACGCAGTATTTT. It translates to CASSEGLAGAADTQYF.

This clonotype was detected a few times. The CDR3 sequence: CASSYPGLAGVYEQYF. The CDR3 DNA reads as TGTGCCAGCAGTTACCCGGGACTAGCGGGAGTATACGAGCAGTACTTC. The gene calls are TRBV6-5 and TRBJ2-7; 14 bases are a match to TRBD2. Germline values: CDR1 MNHEY, CDR2 SVGAGI. This CDR3 comprises 16 residues. V shed 2 bases and J 4 bases; nucleotides not matched to a gene: 4.

The chain combines TRBV4-1 with TRBJ1-6; TRBD1 might be the D (6 bases). This CDR3 spans 17 amino acids. Trimming pared 0 bases from V and 7 bases from J, leaving 16 bases between. Germline V gene lookup returns CDR1 MGHRA and CDR2 YSYEKL. Written as DNA, the CDR3 is TGCGCCAGCAGCCAAGATCAGCTCGGGGGCGGGAATTCACCCCTCCACTTT. This codes for CASSQDQLGGGNSPLHF.

This clonotype was found a few times. V and J are TRBV29-1 and TRBJ2-1, with TRBD2 matching 13 bases. CDR1 SQVTM and CDR2 ANQGSEA come from the germline V gene. After removal of 5 bases from V and 6 bases from J, the junction contained 7 bases not matched to a gene. The CDR3 is made up of 15 amino acids. The CDR3 nucleotides are TGCAGCGTTAGGACTAGCGGGGGAAGTAGCAATGAGCAGTTCTTC. Its protein is CSVRTSGGSSNEQFF.

The V and J genes are TRBV4-1 and TRBJ2-3; 7 bases are a match to TRBD1. Germline V gene lookup returns CDR1 MGHRA and CDR2 YSYEKL. The CDR3 contains 14 residues. J lost 3 bases, V lost 2 bases, and 2 bases had no gene match. The CDR3 DNA reads as TGCGCCAGCAGCCAACGACAGGGAACAGATACGCAGTATTTT. This sequence encodes CASSQRQGTDTQYF.

The chain joins TRBV4-2 to TRBJ2-3, with 10 bases fitting TRBD1. CDR1 LGHNA and CDR2 YNFKEQ come from the germline V gene. The CDR3 has 15 residues. V lost 3 bases to trimming and J lost 5 bases; unmatched junction nucleotides: 5. CDR3 loop: CASSQGDRGGDTQYF. DNA for the CDR3: TGTGCCAGCAGCCAGGGGGACAGGGGTGGAGATACGCAGTATTTT.

This sequence joins TRBV6-5 and TRBJ2-2; 13 bases agree with TRBD2. The trim removed 0 bases at V and 1 base at J, leaving 11 bases unmatched. The germline V gene encodes CDR1 MNHEY and CDR2 SVGAGI. This CDR3 region has 21 residues. The CDR3 DNA reads TGTGCCAGCAGTTACTCCCGACCAGGACTAGCGGGGGAACTGAACACCGGGGAGCTGTTTTTT. This gives the protein CASSYSRPGLAGELNTGELFF.

This clonotype was detected a few times. The CDR3 bases are TGTGCCAGCAGCCCTCCGGGACAGGGTAGCAATCAGCCCCAGCATTTT. Protein: CASSPPGQGSNQPQHF. The chain carries TRBV7-2 and TRBJ1-5; 9 nucleotides match TRBD1. The germline V gene encodes CDR1 SGHTA and CDR2 FQGNSA. The length of the CDR3 is 16 residues. V lost 5 bases and J lost 0; bases outside the gene matches: 5.

Details on this clonotype: The junction and the germline gene differ at one end; a read error may be behind it. The V gene is TRBV6-5, the J gene TRBJ1-2; D gene unclear. The CDR3 runs to 13 residues. The germline V gene has CDR1 MNHEY and CDR2 SVGAGI. The DNA for the CDR3 is TGTGCCGGCAGTGATCGACCTACGGGTGGCTACACCTTC. This translates into CAGSDRPTGGYTF.

This clonotype occurred a few times. The V call is TRBV7-2, the J call TRBJ2-7; D gene ambiguous. V shed 2 bases and J shed 2 bases, with 13 bases lying between them. The CDR3 length is 15 residues. Per the germline V gene, CDR1 is SGHTA and CDR2 is FQGNSA. CDR3 DNA: TGTGCCAGCAGCTTATCCAGCAGAAAACCCTACGAGCAGTACTTC. As protein: CASSLSSRKPYEQYF.

In this sample, this clonotype turned up a few times. V gene TRBV4-1 combines with J gene TRBJ1-5, with a tentative D call TRBD1 (6 bases). Per germline, CDR1 MGHRA and CDR2 YSYEKL. This CDR3 has 14 residues. V was trimmed by 1 base and J by 4 bases, leaving 8 bases between them. The CDR3 protein is CASSQGGTNQPQHF. CDR3 coding DNA: TGCGCCAGCAGCCAAGGAGGGACAAATCAGCCCCAGCATTTT.

The chain recombines TRBV14 with TRBJ1-5; D call uncertain. The germline V gene has CDR1 SGHDN and CDR2 FVKESK. This CDR3 has 12 amino acids. Trimming pared 4 bases from V and 6 bases from J, leaving 7 bases between. CDR3 bases: TGTGCCAGCAGCCGCGACGGTCAGCCCCAGCATTTT. Amino acid sequence: CASSRDGQPQHF.

The chain couples TRBV6-5 to TRBJ2-7; maybe TRBD1 (6 bases). In germline, CDR1 is MNHEY, CDR2 SVGAGI. The V end lost 5 bases, the J end lost 6 bases, and 11 bases lay between the germline ends. The CDR3 contains 12 residues. CDR3 sequence reads: CASSPRGFEQYF. CDR3 DNA: TGTGCCAGCAGTCCAAGGGGGTTCGAGCAGTACTTC.